Each of the 28 T cell receptor beta chains below was sequenced from the same sample in a study of OX40 agonist ivuxolimab in advanced cancers. The method was immunoSEQ multiplex PCR; TCRdb's version includes in-frame clones alone and lacks a portion of them. Of 25,000 to 30,000 clones in the sample, just over 90% are singletons; the top ten hold about 8.4%. This sample comprised CD4+ or CD8+ T cells sorted from blood, obtained in a trial of the OX40 agonist ivuxolimab. The receptors shown here come from an adult with an advanced solid tumor such as melanoma, head and neck, liver or kidney cancer.

The chain combines TRBV11-2 with TRBJ2-7; the match to TRBD1 covers 9 bases. CDR1 SGHAT and CDR2 FQNNGV come from the germline V gene. Trimming removed 1 base from V and 1 base from J; junction bases left unmatched: 2. CDR3 length: 15 amino acids. CDR3: CASSLAGTGSYEQYF. The CDR3 nucleotides are TGTGCCAGCAGCTTAGCTGGGACAGGGTCCTACGAGCAGTACTTC.

V is TRBV4-1 and J is TRBJ1-4; the match to TRBD1 covers 8 bases. V lost 5 bases and J lost 8; bases outside the gene matches: 7. This CDR3 has 14 amino acids. Germline CDR1 and CDR2: MGHRA and YSYEKL. CDR3: CASSSRTGLEKLFF. CDR3 in DNA: TGCGCCAGCAGCTCCCGGACAGGGTTGGAAAAACTGTTTTTT.

The gene calls are TRBV7-9 and TRBJ2-3; 8 bases match TRBD2. This CDR3 is 16 amino acids long. The junction had 10 bases not matched to a gene; V was cut back by 4 bases and J by 4 bases. Per germline, CDR1 SEHNR and CDR2 FQNEAQ (reference sequence). CDR3 sequence: CASSWFGGAGADTQYF. CDR3 nucleotides: TGTGCCAGCAGCTGGTTCGGGGGGGCCGGGGCAGATACGCAGTATTTT.

This chain connects TRBV19 to TRBJ1-2; no clear D gene. The CDR3 totals 14 residues. In germline, CDR1 is LNHDA, CDR2 SQIVND (reference sequence). V was pared by 4 bases and J by 4 bases, with 13 bases between. The DNA for the CDR3 is TGTGCCAGTAGTAGGAGCAGAGGCGCCTATGGCTACACCTTC. It is translated as CASSRSRGAYGYTF.

A single count supports this clone. The gene calls are TRBV5-4 and TRBJ1-1; 7 nucleotides align to TRBD1. With 3 bases clipped from V and 5 bases from J, the junction kept 7 bases outside the gene matches. CDR1 is SGHNT and CDR2 is YYREEE in the germline V gene (reference sequence). This CDR3 has 14 amino acids. The CDR3 DNA is TGTGCCAGCAGCTCCGGGACAGTGGGAACTGAAGCTTTCTTT. Amino acid sequence: CASSSGTVGTEAFF.

The chain recombines TRBV27 with TRBJ2-2; no reliable D call. Germline V gives CDR1 MNHEY, CDR2 SMNVEV (reference sequence). The CDR3 has 13 residues. The V gene lost 6 bases and the J gene lost 6 bases, with 11 bases spanning the gap. This chain's CDR3 is CASSWLRAGELFF. The CDR3 nucleotides are TGTGCCAGCAGCTGGCTTAGGGCCGGGGAGCTGTTTTTT.

The CDR3 sequence: CASSWTGLTKVETQYF. CDR3 bases: TGTGCCAGCTCCTGGACAGGCCTAACCAAAGTAGAGACCCAGTACTTC. V gene TRBV2 combines with J gene TRBJ2-5, with 7 bases aligning to TRBD1. V was pared by 8 bases and J by 4 bases, with 16 bases of the junction left unmatched. Germline V CDR1 and CDR2: SNHLY, FYNNEI. The CDR3 has 16 amino acids.

This clone was found once. This rearrangement joins TRBV19 to TRBJ1-5; tentatively, D is TRBD1 (6 bases). From germline, CDR1 is LNHDA and CDR2 SQIVND (reference sequence). CDR3 length: 15 amino acids. V was trimmed by 2 bases and J by 3 bases, leaving 11 bases between them. This CDR3 reads CASSIMGAANQPQHF. The CDR3 nucleotides are TGTGCCAGTAGTATAATGGGGGCAGCCAATCAGCCCCAGCATTTT.

The chain has TRBV7-9 and TRBJ1-2, with D perhaps matching TRBD1 (5 bases). Looked up from germline, CDR1 is SEHNR and CDR2 is FQNEAQ (reference sequence). The CDR3 extends over 17 amino acids. V lost 3 bases, J lost 6 bases, and 23 bases lay in between. This CDR3 reads CASSFLLGPTRGNGYTF. Here the CDR3 DNA reads TGTGCCAGCAGCTTCCTATTGGGCCCCACCCGGGGGAATGGCTACACCTTC. The entire variable domain, with the rest obtained from reference TRBV7-9 and TRBJ1-2, is as follows: DTGVSQNPRHKITKRGQNVTFRCDPISEHNRLYWYRQTLGQGPEFLTYFQNEAQLEKSRLLSDRFSAERPKGSFSTLEIQRTEQGDSAMYLCASSFLLGPTRGNGYTFGSGTRLTVV.

The chain couples TRBV7-9 to TRBJ1-5; 7 nucleotides align to TRBD1. In germline, CDR1 is SEHNR, CDR2 FQNEAQ (reference sequence). V dropped 4 bases and J dropped 5; count of bases not matched to a gene: 8. The CDR3 runs 15 residues. The CDR3 coding sequence is TGTGCCAGCAGCTCCGAAATAGACAGGGATCAGCCCCAGCATTTT. It is translated as CASSSEIDRDQPQHF.

The CDR3 protein is CASSQDVALGAGANEKLFF. As DNA, the CDR3 is TGCGCCAGCAGCCAAGATGTGGCGCTTGGAGCTGGGGCTAATGAAAAACTGTTTTTT. V gene TRBV4-1 combines with J gene TRBJ1-4; D ambiguous. Deletions cut 0 bases from V and 3 bases from J, with 20 bases between. CDR1 MGHRA and CDR2 YSYEKL come from the germline V gene. This CDR3 spans 19 amino acids.

The chain links TRBV19 to TRBJ2-2; no firm D call. The V gene lost 7 bases and the J gene lost 8 bases, with 8 bases spanning the gap. Looked up from germline, CDR1 is LNHDA and CDR2 is SQIVND (reference sequence). CDR3 length: 11 residues. As DNA, the CDR3 is TGTGCCAGTACCTCTGGGGGGGAGCTGTTTTTT. Protein: CASTSGGELFF.

CDR3 loop: CASSLGDIYGYTF. The CDR3 bases are TGTGCCAGCAGCTTAGGGGACATCTATGGCTACACCTTC. The chain joins TRBV7-9 to TRBJ1-2, with a possible D match to TRBD1 (6 bases). Looked up from germline, CDR1 is SEHNR and CDR2 is FQNEAQ (reference sequence). There are 13 residues in the CDR3. V lost 1 base, J lost 4 bases, and 7 bases lay in between.

The CDR3 sequence is CACTFAVRGEQFF. The DNA of the CDR3 is TGTGCCTGTACGTTCGCTGTTCGGGGGGAGCAGTTCTTC. The chain has TRBV2 and TRBJ2-1, with a weak D call TRBD2 (6 bases). The CDR3 covers 13 residues. Germline V lookup: CDR1 SNHLY, CDR2 FYNNEI. V was trimmed by 11 bases and J by 10 bases, leaving 21 bases between them. The complete variable domain, with remaining parts taken from reference TRBV2 and TRBJ2-1, reads EPEVTQTPSHQVTQMGQEVILRCVPISNHLYFYWYRQILGQKVEFLVSFYNNEISEKSEIFDDQFSVERPDGSNFTLKIRSTKLEDSAMYFCACTFAVRGEQFFGPGTRLTVL.

The CDR3 nucleotides read TGTGCCAGCAGCGGAGGAGATAGCGGGAGGGCCCATGGGCAGTACTTC. Translated: CASSGGDSGRAHGQYF. The chain recombines TRBV9 with TRBJ2-7, with 11 bases identical to TRBD2. CDR1 SGDLS and CDR2 YYNGEE come from the germline V gene. The CDR3 length is 16 residues. The ends lost 3 bases at V and 9 bases at J; junction bases unmatched: 14. Using reference TRBV9 and TRBJ2-7 for the parts outside the CDR3, the full variable domain is DSGVTQTPKHLITATGQRVTLRCSPRSGDLSVYWYQQSLDQGLQFLIQYYNGEERAKGNILERFSAQQFPDLHSELNLSSLELGDSALYFCASSGGDSGRAHGQYFGPGTRLTVT.

V usage is TRBV5-6 and J usage is TRBJ1-1; D is uncertain. The CDR3 length is 12 residues. From germline, CDR1 is SGHDT and CDR2 YYEEEE. The V end lost 0 bases, the J end lost 6 bases, and 6 bases lay between the germline ends. Written as DNA, the CDR3 is TGTGCCAGCAGCTTGGCAGGTTCTGAAGCTTTCTTT. As protein: CASSLAGSEAFF.

This chain links TRBV28 with TRBJ2-7, with 7 bases matching TRBD1. Germline loops: CDR1 MDHEN, CDR2 SYDVKM. The CDR3 covers 16 residues. J was trimmed by 0 bases and V by 7 bases; bases with no gene match: 12. Here the CDR3 reads CASNTDRALPSYEQYF. CDR3 coding DNA: TGTGCCAGCAACACTGACAGGGCTTTACCCTCCTACGAGCAGTACTTC.

The V gene is TRBV2, the J gene TRBJ1-1; perhaps TRBD1 as D (5 bases). The V gene's germline CDR1 is SNHLY and CDR2 FYNNEI. The CDR3 extends over 13 amino acids. The ends were cut back, 6 bases at V and 1 base at J, with 9 bases in the middle. Here the CDR3 DNA reads TGTGCCAGCAGGCTGAGGGGGAACACTGAAGCTTTCTTT. It specifies CASRLRGNTEAFF.

This rearrangement joins TRBV2 to TRBJ2-2; D remains ambiguous. Germline lookup yields CDR1 SNHLY and CDR2 FYNNEI. The CDR3 covers 16 residues. V gave up 1 base and J gave up 5 bases, with 14 bases separating them. CDR3 protein: CASSEVAAWGTGELFF. As DNA, the CDR3 is TGTGCCAGCAGTGAAGTTGCCGCGTGGGGAACCGGGGAGCTGTTTTTT.

The chain uses TRBV27 and TRBJ2-1; 11 bases line up with TRBD2. The CDR3 loop spans 18 amino acids. Germline assignment: CDR1 MNHEY and CDR2 SMNVEV (reference sequence). V gave up 1 base and J gave up 2 bases; unmatched junction bases: 7. CDR3: CASSLFLSGRAPYNEQFF. CDR3 DNA sequence: TGTGCCAGCAGTTTATTCCTTAGCGGGAGGGCCCCCTACAATGAGCAGTTCTTC.

This chain connects TRBV7-2 to TRBJ2-3; D remains ambiguous. With 2 bases removed from V and 1 base from J, the gap between germline ends came to 4 bases. CDR3 size: 13 residues. Germline V gives CDR1 SGHTA, CDR2 FQGNSA. For the CDR3, the DNA is TGTGCCAGCAGCTTAACAGGCACAGATACGCAGTATTTT. This codes for CASSLTGTDTQYF.

The chain carries TRBV27 and TRBJ2-1; TRBD2 matches at 7 bases. The CDR3 has 13 amino acids. Germline lookup yields CDR1 MNHEY and CDR2 SMNVEV (reference sequence). The V and J ends lost 3 bases and 9 bases, in that order; junction bases with no gene match: 5. DNA for the CDR3: TGTGCCAGCAGTTTGGGAGGGAACATTGAGCAGTTCTTC. This codes for CASSLGGNIEQFF.

The J gene is TRBJ2-7, the V gene TRBV30, with TRBD1 identical over 7 bases. The V and J ends lost 4 bases and 7 bases, in that order; junction bases with no gene match: 7. The CDR3 has 12 amino acids. Germline-derived CDR1 and CDR2 are GTSNPN and SVGIG (reference sequence). This CDR3 is CAWTGTEREQYF. The CDR3 nucleotides are TGTGCCTGGACAGGGACAGAGAGGGAGCAGTACTTC.

The chain joins TRBV27 to TRBJ2-6; D is ambiguous. In germline, CDR1 is MNHEY, CDR2 SMNVEV (reference sequence). V was shortened by 2 bases and J by 2 bases, with 1 base between the two germline ends. The CDR3 has 13 amino acids. CDR3 in DNA: TGTGCCAGCAGTTTAGCTGGGGCCAACGTCCTGACTTTC. Protein: CASSLAGANVLTF.

This chain joins TRBV2 and TRBJ1-1; D is uncertain. Trimming removed 7 bases from V and 4 bases from J, with 13 bases in between. Looked up from germline, CDR1 is SNHLY and CDR2 is FYNNEI. CDR3 length equals 13 residues. CDR3 sequence reads: CASILVWGTEAFF. In nucleotides, the CDR3 is TGTGCCAGCATCCTGGTATGGGGCACTGAAGCTTTCTTT.

The genes are TRBV27 and TRBJ2-1; tentatively, D is TRBD2 (5 bases). Germline V gene data show CDR1 as MNHEY and CDR2 as SMNVEV (reference sequence). With 3 bases removed from V and 5 bases from J, the gap between germline ends came to 11 bases. This CDR3 has 14 amino acids. The chain's CDR3 is CASSFFSGNNEQFF. The CDR3 DNA sequence: TGTGCCAGCAGTTTTTTTTCGGGGAACAATGAGCAGTTCTTC.

The chain uses TRBV4-3 and TRBJ2-7; perhaps D is TRBD1 or TRBD2 (5 bases each). V was clipped by 3 bases and J by 5 bases, with 14 bases between them. The CDR3 runs to 14 residues. CDR1 LGHNA and CDR2 YSLEER come from the germline V gene. The CDR3 coding sequence is TGCGCCAGCAGCCAGGGGACCCTCTCGAACGAGCAGTACTTC. This translates into CASSQGTLSNEQYF.

The rearrangement joins TRBV5-4 to TRBJ2-5; 10 bases match TRBD2. The better agreement between TRBJ2-7 and the DNA end casts doubt on the J call. CDR3 size: 15 residues. Germline values: CDR1 SGHNT, CDR2 YYREEE (reference sequence). In DNA form, the CDR3 reads TGTGCCAGCAGCGGGGGGACTAGCGCAACCTACGAGCAGTACTTC. Protein: CASSGGTSATYEQYF.